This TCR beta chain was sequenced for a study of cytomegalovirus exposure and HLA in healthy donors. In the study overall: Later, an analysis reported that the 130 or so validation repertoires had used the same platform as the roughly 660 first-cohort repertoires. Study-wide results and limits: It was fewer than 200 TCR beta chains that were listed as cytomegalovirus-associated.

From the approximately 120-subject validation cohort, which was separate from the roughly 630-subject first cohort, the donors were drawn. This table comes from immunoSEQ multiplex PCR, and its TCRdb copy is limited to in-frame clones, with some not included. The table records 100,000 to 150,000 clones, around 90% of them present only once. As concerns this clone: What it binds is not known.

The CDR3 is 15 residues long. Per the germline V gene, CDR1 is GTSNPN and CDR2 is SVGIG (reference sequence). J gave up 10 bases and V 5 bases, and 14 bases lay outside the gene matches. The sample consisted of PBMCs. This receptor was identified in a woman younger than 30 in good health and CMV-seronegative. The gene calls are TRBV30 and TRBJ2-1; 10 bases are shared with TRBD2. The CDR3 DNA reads TGTGCCTGGGCCCCGGCTAGCGGGAGAATGGGGGAGCAGTTCTTC. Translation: CAWAPASGRMGEQFF.